Presented here are 24 T cell receptor beta chains from one specimen sequenced in a study of blood T cell repertoires in COVID-19. The repertoire was sequenced with immunoSEQ multiplex PCR; TCRdb's copy has only in-frame clones and lacks some. The sample holds over 300,000 clones; 70% to 90% are singletons and the top ten take 5.5% to 7%. The sequenced material came from PBMCs or T cells enriched from blood (not recorded which). The receptors were gathered from a young woman who had recovered from COVID-19.

This chain connects TRBV19 to TRBJ2-1; D is possibly TRBD1 (5 bases). The CDR3 is 13 amino acids. The germline V and J ends were trimmed by 7 bases and 8 bases, with 15 bases remaining between them. Looked up from germline, CDR1 is LNHDA and CDR2 is SQIVND (reference sequence). The CDR3 here is CASIPAGRDEQFF. DNA for the CDR3: TGTGCCAGTATACCGGCCGGCAGGGATGAGCAGTTCTTC.

This rearrangement joins TRBV27 to TRBJ2-7; possible D gene TRBD2, 7 bases. The CDR3 sequence is 13 residues long. V lost 6 bases, J lost 2 bases, and 11 bases lay in between. Germline V lookup: CDR1 MNHEY, CDR2 SMNVEV (reference sequence). The CDR3 reads CASRRGGPYEQYF. CDR3 DNA sequence: TGTGCCAGCAGAAGGGGGGGGCCCTACGAGCAGTACTTC.

This rearrangement joins TRBV29-1 to TRBJ2-3, with TRBD2 matching 8 bases. The germline CDR1 and CDR2 sequences are SQVTM and ANQGSEA. This CDR3 has 15 residues. Trimming took 1 base from V and 5 from J; bases not matched to a gene: 8. In DNA, the CDR3 is TGCAGCGTTGAAGGGCGCGGACTAGCTCAAGATACGCAGTATTTT. It yields the protein CSVEGRGLAQDTQYF.

The J gene is TRBJ2-1, the V gene TRBV4-1; 11 nucleotides line up with TRBD1. J lost 6 bases, V lost 1 base, and 8 bases had no gene match. CDR1 and CDR2 (germline): MGHRA, YSYEKL. The CDR3 totals 17 residues. The CDR3 DNA reads TGCGCCAGCAGCCAAGCCCGGGACAGGGGGTTGGGCAATGAGCAGTTCTTC. Translating it yields CASSQARDRGLGNEQFF.

The V call is TRBV29-1, the J call TRBJ1-2; 8 bases match TRBD1. The CDR3 sequence is 14 residues long. With V trimmed by 6 bases and J by 8 bases, 14 bases remained unmatched. Germline V gene lookup returns CDR1 SQVTM and CDR2 ANQGSEA. For the CDR3, the DNA is TGCAGCGTGGGTTTCCAGGGGGCCCATGGAGGCTACACCTTC. Amino acids: CSVGFQGAHGGYTF. Supplemented by reference TRBV29-1 and TRBJ1-2, the full variable domain reads SAVISQKPSRDICQRGTSLTIQCQVDSQVTMMFWYRQQPGQSLTLIATANQGSEATYESGFVIDKFPISRPNLTFSTLTVSNMSPEDSSIYLCSVGFQGAHGGYTFGSGTRLTVV.

The V gene is TRBV30, the J gene TRBJ1-2, with D unresolved. The CDR3 runs to 12 residues. Germline V gives CDR1 GTSNPN, CDR2 SVGIG (reference sequence). The ends were cut back, 0 bases at V and 8 bases at J, with 10 bases in the middle. The CDR3 spells CAWSVVRRGYTF. Written as DNA, the CDR3 is TGTGCCTGGAGTGTAGTTCGGAGAGGCTACACCTTC.

The rearrangement uses TRBV4-2 and TRBJ2-1; TRBD2 aligns across 14 bases. This CDR3 has 16 amino acids. V lost 1 base and J lost 5; bases outside the gene matches: 1. The germline V gene encodes CDR1 LGHNA and CDR2 YNFKEQ. This chain's CDR3 is CASSQGLAGGNNEQFF. CDR3 in DNA: TGTGCCAGCAGCCAAGGACTAGCGGGGGGGAACAATGAGCAGTTCTTC.

V is TRBV19 and J is TRBJ1-1; 8 nucleotides line up with TRBD1. Unmatched junction bases numbered 8, after V lost 4 bases and J lost 7 bases. The CDR3 is made up of 14 amino acids. Per the germline V gene, CDR1 is LNHDA and CDR2 is SQIVND (reference sequence). The CDR3 region is CASSTGQGKGEAFF. The CDR3 bases are TGTGCCAGTAGTACAGGACAGGGAAAGGGTGAAGCTTTCTTT. Drawing the rest from reference TRBV19 and TRBJ1-1, the complete variable domain is DGGITQSPKYLFRKEGQNVTLSCEQNLNHDAMYWYRQDPGQGLRLIYYSQIVNDFQKGDIAEGYSVSREKKESFPLTVTSAQKNPTAFYLCASSTGQGKGEAFFGQGTRLTVV.

Comments on this clone: Different DNA sequences within this sample yield the same CDR3. J is TRBJ1-1 and V is TRBV6-5; 8 nucleotides match TRBD1. Germline V gives CDR1 MNHEY, CDR2 SVGAGI. Germline trimming cut 0 bases from V and 1 base from J; bases unmatched to any gene: 1. The CDR3 totals 15 residues. CDR3 sequence (DNA): TGTGCCAGCAGTTACTCCGGACAGGGGAACACTGAAGCTTTCTTT. Encoded protein: CASSYSGQGNTEAFF.

This clone has a single count. The rearrangement links TRBV5-1 to TRBJ2-3; TRBD1 matches at 9 bases. The germline gives CDR1 SGHRS, CDR2 YFSETQ. The CDR3 sequence is 16 residues long. With V trimmed by 2 bases and J by 5 bases, 9 bases remained unmatched. The CDR3 DNA reads TGCGCCAGCAGCTTCTCGACAGGGGGTTTGGGAGATACGCAGTATTTT. The encoded protein is CASSFSTGGLGDTQYF. The full variable domain, in which reference TRBV5-1 and TRBJ2-3 provide the parts outside the CDR3, is KAGVTQTPRYLIKTRGQQVTLSCSPISGHRSVSWYQQTPGQGLQFLFEYFSETQRNKGNFPGRFSGRQFSNSRSEMNVSTLELGDSALYLCASSFSTGGLGDTQYFGPGTRLTVL.

V is TRBV18 and J is TRBJ2-2; TRBD2 matches 11 bases. Germline trimming cut 3 bases from V and 6 bases from J; bases unmatched to any gene: 3. Germline V CDR1 and CDR2: KGHSH, LQKENI. There are 15 residues in the CDR3. CDR3 in amino acids: CASSPGTSGAGELFF. CDR3 sequence (DNA): TGTGCCAGCTCACCCGGGACTAGCGGCGCCGGGGAGCTGTTTTTT.

V usage is TRBV14 and J usage is TRBJ2-7, with 7 bases fitting TRBD2. The CDR3 has 16 amino acids. V gave up 1 base and J gave up 2 bases; unmatched junction bases: 8. Per the germline V gene, CDR1 is SGHDN and CDR2 is FVKESK. CDR3 nucleotide sequence: TGTGCCAGCAGCCAAGGGGACGGGGGGTGGACCTACGAGCAGTACTTC. Its protein is CASSQGDGGWTYEQYF.

The chain links TRBV6-4 to TRBJ2-7; 11 bases agree with TRBD2. Losses at the gene ends were 2 bases for V and 2 bases for J; bases not matched to a gene: 11. Germline V gene data show CDR1 as MRHNA and CDR2 as SNTAGT. The CDR3 runs to 18 residues. CDR3 sequence (DNA): TGTGCCAGCAGTGACCCCCTAGCGGGGGGCCTATTTGCCTACGAGCAGTACTTC. Amino acids: CASSDPLAGGLFAYEQYF.

V is TRBV2 and J is TRBJ1-5; D remains unclear. Trimming shortened V by 2 bases and J by 6 bases, and 8 bases separated the two germline ends. Germline V gene data show CDR1 as SNHLY and CDR2 as FYNNEI. CDR3 size: 13 residues. CDR3 amino acids: CASSESISQPQHF. The CDR3 coding sequence is TGTGCCAGCAGTGAAAGCATTTCTCAGCCCCAGCATTTT.

The rearrangement links TRBV5-6 to TRBJ2-1; 10 nucleotides line up with TRBD2. J lost 2 bases, V lost 0 bases, and 2 bases had no gene match. This CDR3 has 16 amino acids. Germline V CDR1 and CDR2: SGHDT, YYEEEE. The CDR3 here is CASSLESGGAYNEQFF. CDR3 nucleotides: TGTGCCAGCAGCTTGGAAAGCGGGGGGGCCTACAATGAGCAGTTCTTC.

V gene TRBV19 combines with J gene TRBJ1-6; weak D call: TRBD1 (5 bases). The length of the CDR3 is 13 residues. Germline-derived CDR1 and CDR2 are LNHDA and SQIVND (reference sequence). The V and J ends lost 6 bases and 7 bases respectively, with 10 bases between them. This chain's CDR3 is CASRWGLNSPLHF. The CDR3 DNA reads as TGTGCCAGTAGGTGGGGCCTCAATTCACCCCTCCACTTT.

V is TRBV7-9 and J is TRBJ1-2; 12 positions agree with TRBD1. Germline loops: CDR1 SEHNR, CDR2 FQNEAQ (reference sequence). With 2 bases clipped from V and 7 bases from J, the junction kept 8 bases outside the gene matches. This CDR3 comprises 16 residues. The CDR3, as DNA: TGTGCCAGCAGCTTAACCGGGACAGGGGGCCGGTCTGGCTACACCTTC. Translating gives CASSLTGTGGRSGYTF.

The rearrangement joins TRBV6-1 to TRBJ2-7, with D maybe TRBD2 (5 bases). In germline, CDR1 is MNHNS, CDR2 SASEGT. The CDR3 loop spans 15 amino acids. Trimming shortened V by 1 base and J by 3 bases, and 13 bases separated the two germline ends. The CDR3 protein is CASSEGEGSVYEQYF. The CDR3 region has the DNA TGTGCCAGCAGTGAAGGTGAGGGCAGTGTCTACGAGCAGTACTTC.

V and J are TRBV9 and TRBJ2-1; 8 bases are a match to TRBD2. J gave up 6 bases and V 8 bases, and 7 bases lay outside the gene matches. This CDR3 contains 13 residues. CDR1 and CDR2 (germline): SGDLS, YYNGEE. The DNA for the CDR3 is TGTGCCAGTGGCGGGGGGCTGGGCAATGAGCAGTTCTTC. Residues: CASGGGLGNEQFF.

This clone was observed a handful of times. V gene TRBV6-4 combines with J gene TRBJ1-6; D possibly corresponds to TRBD1 (6 bases). V was pared by 0 bases and J by 9 bases, with 15 bases between. Germline CDR1 is MRHNA and CDR2 is SNTAGT. The length of the CDR3 is 16 residues. In DNA form, the CDR3 reads TGTGCCAGCAGTGACTCAACGCGGGGGGCAGGTTCACCCCTCCACTTT. Its translation is CASSDSTRGAGSPLHF.

The V gene is TRBV10-3, the J gene TRBJ2-3; a possible D gene is TRBD2 (6 bases). The CDR3 extends over 14 amino acids. Germline CDR1 reads ENHRY; CDR2 reads SYGVKD. V shed 10 bases and J shed 0 bases, with 14 bases lying between them. The CDR3 loop is CANSGLPSTDTQYF. DNA of the CDR3: TGTGCCAACTCTGGACTACCGAGCACAGATACGCAGTATTTT.

The V gene is TRBV5-1, the J gene TRBJ1-2, with a tentative D call TRBD1 (6 bases). Per germline, CDR1 SGHRS and CDR2 YFSETQ. There are 18 residues in the CDR3. The ends were cut back, 0 bases at V and 2 bases at J, with 20 bases in the middle. The CDR3 DNA sequence: TGCGCCAGCAGCTTGGGCCTATCGACAGGAAAAAGAAACTATGGCTACACCTTC. Residues: CASSLGLSTGKRNYGYTF.

The count of this clone is one. This chain links TRBV5-1 with TRBJ2-7; TRBD2 agrees at 12 bases. Unmatched junction bases numbered 5, after V lost 6 bases and J lost 1 base. This CDR3 spans 15 amino acids. Germline assignment: CDR1 SGHRS and CDR2 YFSETQ. CDR3 residues: CASKVLAGGSYEQYF. The CDR3 DNA is TGCGCCAGCAAAGTACTAGCGGGGGGTTCCTACGAGCAGTACTTC.

The chain employs TRBV12-3 or TRBV12-4 and TRBJ1-1; D is perhaps TRBD1 (6 bases). This CDR3 is built from 13 residues. V was trimmed by 6 bases and J by 4 bases, leaving 12 bases between them. CDR3 sequence reads: CASRLQGTTEAFF. CDR3 DNA: TGTGCCAGCAGGTTACAGGGCACCACTGAAGCTTTCTTT.